These 26 T cell receptor beta chains came from one sample sequenced in a study of T cell changes during pregnancy in multiple sclerosis. Some clones are missing from TCRdb's copy, which holds only in-frame ones; the method was immunoSEQ multiplex PCR. The sample holds approximately 46,000 clones, nearly 90% seen once. The specimen comprised peripheral blood, sampled after pregnancy. The receptors derive from a female donor in good health, enrolled as a control in a pregnancy study.

The rearrangement uses TRBV6-4 and TRBJ1-2, with TRBD1 identical over 10 bases. The ends lost 6 bases at V and 3 bases at J; junction bases unmatched: 7. Germline V gene data show CDR1 as MRHNA and CDR2 as SNTAGT. This CDR3 comprises 15 residues. CDR3 DNA: TGTGCCAGCAGGGGACAGGGGCCGGGGGACTATGGCTACACCTTC. Translation: CASRGQGPGDYGYTF.

J is TRBJ2-1 and V is TRBV4-2; 9 bases are a match to TRBD1. The CDR3 sequence is 15 residues long. The germline V gene has CDR1 LGHNA and CDR2 YNFKEQ. With 5 bases clipped from V and 7 bases from J, the junction kept 9 bases outside the gene matches. CDR3 coding DNA: TGTGCCAGCAGCTCCTCAGGACAGGGGATAAATGAGCAGTTCTTC. The encoded protein is CASSSSGQGINEQFF.

The gene calls are TRBV27 and TRBJ1-5; TRBD1 is a possible D gene (5 bases). Trimming pared 3 bases from V and 6 bases from J, leaving 12 bases between. This CDR3 is 14 amino acids long. The germline V gene has CDR1 MNHEY and CDR2 SMNVEV (reference sequence). CDR3 coding DNA: TGTGCCAGCAGTTTCTCCAGGGAAAGTCAGCCCCAGCATTTT. Amino acid sequence: CASSFSRESQPQHF.

The rearrangement links TRBV5-4 to TRBJ2-7; 14 bases agree with TRBD2. The CDR3 consists of 16 residues. The J segment lost 3 bases and the V segment lost 0 bases, leaving 2 bases of the junction unmatched. Germline-derived CDR1 and CDR2 are SGHNT and YYREEE (reference sequence). The DNA for the CDR3 is TGTGCCAGCAGCTTGGTGGGACTAGCGGGGGACTACGAGCAGTACTTC. Its translation is CASSLVGLAGDYEQYF.

Only one count was recorded for this clone. This chain joins TRBV28 and TRBJ1-1; 8 positions agree with TRBD1. V was clipped by 4 bases and J by 1 base; unmatched bases: 14. Germline lookup yields CDR1 MDHEN and CDR2 SYDVKM. The CDR3 loop spans 18 amino acids. The chain's CDR3 is CASSSVPRRGRWNTEAFF. The CDR3 DNA follows: TGTGCCAGCAGTTCCGTACCTCGCAGGGGGCGATGGAACACTGAAGCTTTCTTT.

CDR3 residues: CASFSLGQPNYGYTF. For the CDR3, the DNA is TGTGCCAGCTTCAGCCTTGGACAGCCTAACTATGGCTACACCTTC. J is TRBJ1-2 and V is TRBV27, with a weak D call TRBD1 (6 bases). Germline CDR1 is MNHEY and CDR2 is SMNVEV (reference sequence). V lost 8 bases to trimming and J lost 0 bases, with 16 bases between them. CDR3 length: 15 amino acids.

V and J are TRBV5-1 and TRBJ2-3; possibly TRBD1 for D (5 bases). The V end was cut by 4 bases, the J end by 2 bases, with 11 bases between. In germline, CDR1 is SGHRS, CDR2 YFSETQ. This CDR3 region has 14 residues. In DNA, the CDR3 is TGCGCCAGCAGCCCCAGGGCGTTCACAGATACGCAGTATTTT. Encoded protein: CASSPRAFTDTQYF. The entire variable domain, with the rest obtained from reference TRBV5-1 and TRBJ2-3, is as follows: KAGVTQTPRYLIKTRGQQVTLSCSPISGHRSVSWYQQTPGQGLQFLFEYFSETQRNKGNFPGRFSGRQFSNSRSEMNVSTLELGDSALYLCASSPRAFTDTQYFGPGTRLTVL.

The chain joins TRBV11-2 to TRBJ1-2; possibly TRBD1 for D (5 bases). CDR1 and CDR2 from the germline V gene are SGHAT and FQNNGV. With 1 base removed from V and 8 bases from J, the gap between germline ends came to 11 bases. This CDR3 has 13 amino acids. The CDR3 DNA reads TGTGCCAGCAGCTTAGTACGGGGGGGAGGCTACACCTTC. It specifies CASSLVRGGGYTF.

This clone appeared a single time. The chain uses TRBV5-3 and TRBJ1-1; 7 bases are a match to TRBD1. TRBV5-3 is known as an ORF, though its function is uncertain. V shed 3 bases, J shed 1 base, and the junction held 6 bases outside the gene matches. The CDR3 sequence is 15 residues long. The CDR3 loop is CARSSKTGPNTEAFF. CDR3 nucleotide sequence: TGTGCCAGAAGCTCCAAGACAGGGCCGAACACTGAAGCTTTCTTT.

This clone was counted once. The chain employs TRBV27 and TRBJ2-2, with 7 positions matching TRBD1. Germline CDR1 and CDR2: MNHEY and SMNVEV (reference sequence). Trimming took 4 bases from V and 6 from J; bases not matched to a gene: 8. The CDR3 extends over 15 amino acids. CDR3 DNA sequence: TGTGCCAGCAGTTCCCCCCGACAGGGCGCCGGGGAGCTGTTTTTT. Protein sequence: CASSSPRQGAGELFF.

The genes are TRBV2 and TRBJ2-7; TRBD1 might be the D (6 bases). V lost 6 bases to trimming and J lost 2 bases, with 8 bases between them. The germline CDR1 and CDR2 sequences are SNHLY and FYNNEI. The CDR3 runs to 12 residues. CDR3 region: CASRGATYEQYF. CDR3 coding DNA: TGTGCCAGCAGGGGGGCTACCTACGAGCAGTACTTC.

The gene calls are TRBV6-1 and TRBJ2-5; D might be TRBD2 (7 bases). V lost 1 base and J 5 bases, leaving 26 bases between the germline ends. This CDR3 is 19 amino acids long. Germline V lookup: CDR1 MNHNS, CDR2 SASEGT. DNA for the CDR3: TGTGCCAGCAGTGAAGAGTTATTAACGTGGAGGGGGGGGCGGGAGACCCAGTACTTC. Encoded protein: CASSEELLTWRGGRETQYF.

The CDR3: CASSQDTGRAYEQYF. CDR3 nucleotide sequence: TGCGCCAGCAGCCAAGATACAGGCAGAGCCTACGAGCAGTACTTC. This chain uses TRBV4-1 with TRBJ2-7; perhaps TRBD1 as D (5 bases). CDR3 length: 15 residues. The germline V and J ends were trimmed by 0 bases and 2 bases, with 11 bases remaining between them. Germline V gene lookup returns CDR1 MGHRA and CDR2 YSYEKL.

The V gene is TRBV9, the J gene TRBJ1-4, with D maybe TRBD1 (5 bases). Trimming cost V 4 bases and J 8 bases, with 15 bases left between them. Germline V gene data show CDR1 as SGDLS and CDR2 as YYNGEE. CDR3 length: 14 residues. The CDR3 loop is CASSLSGAAEKLFF. CDR3 nucleotide sequence: TGTGCCAGCAGCCTCTCTGGGGCGGCCGAAAAACTGTTTTTT.

This chain connects TRBV29-1 to TRBJ1-2; 7 positions match TRBD1. The ends lost 6 bases at V and 7 bases at J; junction bases unmatched: 14. The CDR3 loop spans 14 amino acids. CDR1 is SQVTM and CDR2 is ANQGSEA in the germline V gene. CDR3 sequence (DNA): TGCAGCGTCCCCGGTGTAAGACAGGGTGCTGGCTACACCTTC. It yields the protein CSVPGVRQGAGYTF. Full variable domain (remainder filled in from reference TRBV29-1 and TRBJ1-2): SAVISQKPSRDICQRGTSLTIQCQVDSQVTMMFWYRQQPGQSLTLIATANQGSEATYESGFVIDKFPISRPNLTFSTLTVSNMSPEDSSIYLCSVPGVRQGAGYTFGSGTRLTVV.

The J gene is TRBJ2-7, the V gene TRBV6-5, with D possibly matching TRBD2 (6 bases). V was cut by 6 bases and J by 0 bases, with 12 bases left in between. CDR3 length equals 14 residues. CDR1 and CDR2 (germline): MNHEY, SVGAGI. The DNA for the CDR3 is TGTGCCAGCAGGCGCGGGACTTCCTCCTACGAGCAGTACTTC. Amino acids: CASRRGTSSYEQYF.

The CDR3 spells CASSPRPTGVEKLFF. The CDR3 DNA sequence: TGTGCCAGCAGTCCTCGCCCAACCGGGGTTGAAAAACTGTTTTTT. The chain uses TRBV6-1 and TRBJ1-4; D gene unclear. V lost 5 bases and J lost 7, with 17 bases in between. This CDR3 region has 15 residues. CDR1 is MNHNS and CDR2 is SASEGT in the germline V gene.

This clone was detected a few times. The rearrangement joins TRBV6-4 to TRBJ2-2; a weak D match, TRBD2 (6 bases). The CDR3 is 14 amino acids. Germline loops: CDR1 MRHNA, CDR2 SNTAGT. The V end was cut by 2 bases, the J end by 2 bases, with 6 bases between. The CDR3 sequence: CASSDGTNTGELFF. Here the CDR3 DNA reads TGTGCCAGCAGTGACGGGACTAACACCGGGGAGCTGTTTTTT.

V is TRBV28 and J is TRBJ1-4; no definite D call. This CDR3 region has 14 residues. The germline V and J ends were trimmed by 2 bases and 1 base, with 5 bases remaining between them. Germline-derived CDR1 and CDR2 are MDHEN and SYDVKM. CDR3 DNA: TGTGCCAGCAGTTTAGAGGGAACTAATGAAAAACTGTTTTTT. It codes for CASSLEGTNEKLFF.

V gene TRBV7-7 combines with J gene TRBJ1-2, with D uncertain. V lost 3 bases to trimming and J lost 4 bases, with 15 bases between them. Germline values: CDR1 SSHAT, CDR2 FNYEAQ (reference sequence). The CDR3 is 15 residues long. CDR3 nucleotide sequence: TGTGCCAGCAGCTTTTCTGTTTTCCCCCTCTATGGCTACACCTTC. This encodes CASSFSVFPLYGYTF.

The rearrangement links TRBV25-1 to TRBJ1-2; tentatively, D is TRBD1 (5 bases). Germline V lookup: CDR1 MGHDK, CDR2 SYGVNS. The ends were cut back, 11 bases at V and 5 bases at J, with 15 bases in the middle. The CDR3 covers 12 residues. CDR3 DNA: TGTGCCGTCCAAGGGGTCTCGTATGGCTACACCTTC. The encoded protein is CAVQGVSYGYTF.

V gene TRBV15 combines with J gene TRBJ1-4, with D unclear. V lost 0 bases and J 8 bases, leaving 13 bases between the germline ends. CDR1 is LNHNV and CDR2 is YYDKDF in the germline V gene (reference sequence). The CDR3 has 15 residues. CDR3 sequence reads: CATSRDRTEGEKLFF. In DNA, the CDR3 is TGTGCCACCAGCAGAGACCGGACGGAGGGAGAAAAACTGTTTTTT.

This clone was seen just once. V usage is TRBV6-1 and J usage is TRBJ1-6, with D maybe TRBD1 (6 bases). V was trimmed by 4 bases and J by 6 bases, leaving 10 bases between them. CDR1 and CDR2 (germline): MNHNS, SASEGT. This CDR3 is 14 amino acids long. CDR3 nucleotides: TGTGCCAGCAGTGTGTCAGGGGTTAATTCACCCCTCCACTTT. It encodes CASSVSGVNSPLHF.

The chain employs TRBV5-4 and TRBJ2-7, with D uncertain. CDR1 SGHNT and CDR2 YYREEE come from the germline V gene (reference sequence). The germline V and J ends were trimmed by 0 bases and 0 bases, with 10 bases remaining between them. The CDR3 spans 15 residues. DNA of the CDR3: TGTGCCAGCAGCTTGGGCGGAGTGAGCTCCTACGAGCAGTACTTC. Protein sequence: CASSLGGVSSYEQYF. The full variable domain, its missing parts supplied by reference TRBV5-4 and TRBJ2-7, is ETGVTQSPTHLIKTRGQQVTLRCSSQSGHNTVSWYQQALGQGPQFIFQYYREEENGRGNFPPRFSGLQFPNYSSELNVNALELDDSALYLCASSLGGVSSYEQYFGPGTRLTVT.

J is TRBJ2-1 and V is TRBV27; possibly TRBD2 for D (5 bases). CDR1 and CDR2 (germline): MNHEY, SMNVEV (reference sequence). Between the trimmed V and J ends, which lost 4 bases and 9 bases, there was a span of 10 bases. The CDR3 is made up of 12 amino acids. CDR3 DNA sequence: TGTGCCAGCAGTTCGGCTAGCAGTGAGCAGTTCTTC. Translated, it gives CASSSASSEQFF.

The chain has TRBV6-5 and TRBJ2-5, with 7 bases fitting TRBD2. The CDR3 consists of 13 residues. Germline V gives CDR1 MNHEY, CDR2 SVGAGI. The junction had 2 bases not matched to a gene; V was cut back by 2 bases and J by 5 bases. CDR3 in DNA: TGTGCCAGCAGTTACGGGGGAGGGGAGACCCAGTACTTC. It encodes CASSYGGGETQYF.